This paragraph covers one TCR beta chain sequence. The germline V gene encodes CDR1 MDHEN and CDR2 SYDVKM. The CDR3 has 14 residues. V shed 7 bases and J shed 10 bases, with 20 bases lying between them. This entry comes from a study of T cells in Graves' hyperthyroidism and ophthalmopathy. A lack of ophthalmopathy progression within 18 months defined stable Graves' hyperthyroidism. The PBMCs had their origin in about 9.7 ml of fresh peripheral blood. It was RNA transcripts that yielded the amplified TCR beta CDR3 regions. A set of HTBI primers served as the primers for a first-round RT-PCR of the TCR CDR3. Using its own MiXCR run on the multiplex PCR reads, TCRdb lists one record per CDR3 protein. The table lists about 300,000 distinct CDR3 sequences, around a sixth of them singletons.

This receptor was identified in a man under 40 with Graves' hyperthyroidism. Sequences were obtained from blood. The chain couples TRBV28 to TRBJ1-5; possible D gene TRBD1, 6 bases. The CDR3 coding sequence is TGTGCCAGCACCCCCGCGGGGGCCCCGGGCCCCCAGCATTTT. Amino acid sequence: CASTPAGAPGPQHF.